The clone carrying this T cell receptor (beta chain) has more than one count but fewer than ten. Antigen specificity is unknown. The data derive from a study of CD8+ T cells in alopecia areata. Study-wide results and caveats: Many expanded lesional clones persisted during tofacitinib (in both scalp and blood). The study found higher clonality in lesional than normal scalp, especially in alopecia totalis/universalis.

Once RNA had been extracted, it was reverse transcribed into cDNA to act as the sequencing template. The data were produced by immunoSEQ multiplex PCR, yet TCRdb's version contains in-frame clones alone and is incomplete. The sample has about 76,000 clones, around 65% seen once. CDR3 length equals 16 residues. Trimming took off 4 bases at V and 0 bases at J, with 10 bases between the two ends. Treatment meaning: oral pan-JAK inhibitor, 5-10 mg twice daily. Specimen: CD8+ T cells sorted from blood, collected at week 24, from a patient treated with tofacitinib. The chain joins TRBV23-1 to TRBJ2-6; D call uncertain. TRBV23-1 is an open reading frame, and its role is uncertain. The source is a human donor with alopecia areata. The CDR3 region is CASSPVPVSGANVLTF. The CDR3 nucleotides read TGCGCCAGCAGTCCTGTTCCCGTCTCTGGGGCCAACGTCCTGACTTTC.